This section outlines one T cell receptor beta chain sequence together with its context. This sample is part of a study of blood T cell repertoires in COVID-19. At the level of the study: Some COVID-19 samples were acute and others convalescent; all came from the United States, Italy and Spain. The analysed material was cDNA or gDNA that came from T cells, B-cell-depleted T cells, or PBMCs.

Per the germline V gene, CDR1 is MNHEY and CDR2 is SVGAGI. Unmatched junction bases numbered 8, after V lost 0 bases and J lost 9 bases. The CDR3 extends over 16 amino acids. Clones were sequenced by immunoSEQ multiplex PCR, and TCRdb holds only the in-frame ones, with some missing. Here the sample spans fewer than 350,000 clones, roughly 85% being singletons. The source is a human donor in a cohort sampled during active COVID-19. This chain connects TRBV6-5 to TRBJ1-6, with 7 nucleotides matching TRBD1. Sequencing was performed on peripheral blood. In nucleotides, the CDR3 is TGTGCCAGCAGTTACTCGCTGAGACAGGGATCTTCACCCCTCCACTTT. Encoded protein: CASSYSLRQGSSPLHF.